Following are 18 T cell receptor beta chains from one sample sequenced in a study of T-cell reconstitution after alpha-beta-depleted transplantation in children. Unique molecular identifiers were used in preparing the TCRbeta library. Each CDR3 protein gets one entry after TCRdb re-called the PCR reads with MiXCR. Here the sample spans 700,000 to 950,000 distinct CDR3 sequences, around 17% being singletons. Sequencing was performed on PBMCs, mostly from graft donor cells, taken 360 days after TCRalphabeta/CD19-depleted stem cell transplant. All receptors come from a male patient under 18 who had a stem cell transplant for acute lymphoblastic leukemia, so the T cells may come from the graft donor.

The chain carries TRBV19 and TRBJ2-1; 9 bases map to TRBD2. The V and J ends lost 6 bases and 6 bases, in that order; junction bases with no gene match: 9. The CDR3 spans 15 residues. CDR1 is LNHDA, CDR2 SQIVND, per germline (reference sequence). CDR3 in DNA: TGTGCCAGTAGACGTAGCGGGAGATGGCCCAATGAGCAGTTCTTC. Its translation is CASRRSGRWPNEQFF. Filled out from reference TRBV19 and TRBJ2-1, the complete variable domain reads DGGITQSPKYLFRKEGQNVTLSCEQNLNHDAMYWYRQDPGQGLRLIYYSQIVNDFQKGDIAEGYSVSREKKESFPLTVTSAQKNPTAFYLCASRRSGRWPNEQFFGPGTRLTVL.

This clonotype was observed many times. The chain carries TRBV24-1 and TRBJ2-1; 8 bases match TRBD2. From germline, CDR1 is KGHDR and CDR2 SFDVKD. This CDR3 is built from 14 residues. The ends lost 9 bases at V and 5 bases at J; junction bases unmatched: 8. The CDR3 here is CATGAGLVDNEQFF. CDR3 in DNA: TGTGCCACCGGAGCGGGACTAGTAGACAATGAGCAGTTCTTC.

CDR3 protein: CASSYELAGEYQNTGELFF. As DNA, the CDR3 is TGTGCCAGCAGTTACGAGCTAGCGGGAGAGTATCAGAACACCGGGGAGCTGTTTTTT. The genes are TRBV6-5 and TRBJ2-2; 10 bases match TRBD2. V lost 2 bases and J lost 1; bases outside the gene matches: 10. This CDR3 is 19 amino acids long. Germline V gene lookup returns CDR1 MNHEY and CDR2 SVGAGI.

This clonotype was seen more than once but under ten times. The V call is TRBV29-1, the J call TRBJ2-6, with D possibly called TRBD1 or TRBD2 (5 bases each). Germline values: CDR1 SQVTM, CDR2 ANQGSEA. Trimming cost V 4 bases and J 0 bases, with 19 bases left between them. The CDR3 is made up of 18 amino acids. The CDR3 sequence: CSVVVTGTESSGANVLTF. The CDR3 DNA sequence: TGCAGCGTTGTTGTGACCGGGACGGAGAGCTCTGGGGCCAACGTCCTGACTTTC.

In its sample, this clonotype was seen once. The V call is TRBV4-1, the J call TRBJ2-7; 7 bases line up with TRBD2. Germline assignment: CDR1 MGHRA and CDR2 YSYEKL. This CDR3 region has 13 residues. The J segment lost 5 bases and the V segment lost 1 base, leaving 2 bases of the junction unmatched. The CDR3 sequence is CASSQVGRDEQYF. In nucleotides, the CDR3 is TGCGCCAGCAGCCAAGTAGGGAGGGACGAGCAGTACTTC.

This clonotype was seen repeatedly, ten times or more. The chain joins TRBV7-2 to TRBJ2-5, with 10 bases fitting TRBD2. The V gene end was trimmed by 1 base and the J gene end by 6 bases; junction bases not matched to a gene: 11. This CDR3 comprises 17 residues. Germline V CDR1 and CDR2: SGHTA, FQGNSA. In DNA form, the CDR3 reads TGTGCCAGCAGCTTAGTTGGCCTAGCGGGAGCACGGAAGACCCAGTACTTC. The encoded protein is CASSLVGLAGARKTQYF.

This clonotype was seen once. CDR3 sequence reads: CASSSDSGMNTGELFF. The CDR3 nucleotides read TGCGCCAGCAGCTCTGATAGCGGCATGAACACCGGGGAGCTGTTTTTT. The V call is TRBV5-1, the J call TRBJ2-2; the D gene is possibly TRBD2 (6 bases). The germline V and J ends were trimmed by 3 bases and 1 base, with 13 bases remaining between them. The CDR3 has 16 residues. The germline V gene has CDR1 SGHRS and CDR2 YFSETQ.

The V call is TRBV28, the J call TRBJ1-4; D is uncertain. V was cut by 3 bases and J by 6 bases, with 2 bases left in between. Germline V CDR1 and CDR2: MDHEN, SYDVKM. This CDR3 region has 11 residues. The CDR3 DNA reads TGTGCCAGCAGTTTCTATGAAAAACTGTTTTTT. This codes for CASSFYEKLFF.

There are a few counts of this clonotype. The chain is built from TRBV25-1 and TRBJ2-7; the D gene is possibly TRBD1 (6 bases). This CDR3 has 14 residues. Germline values: CDR1 MGHDK, CDR2 SYGVNS. Trimming removed 2 bases from V and 2 bases from J, with 10 bases in between. The CDR3 nucleotides are TGTGCCAGCAGTGAAGACAGGTGGACCTACGAGCAGTACTTC. This gives the protein CASSEDRWTYEQYF.

This clonotype occurred a few times. The chain joins TRBV29-1 to TRBJ2-5, with 11 bases aligning to TRBD2. CDR1 is SQVTM and CDR2 is ANQGSEA in the germline V gene. V shed 7 bases, J shed 5 bases, and the junction held 12 bases outside the gene matches. This CDR3 is 15 amino acids long. The CDR3 reads CSAAPTSGKIETQYF. The DNA for the CDR3 is TGCAGCGCCGCCCCGACTAGCGGGAAGATCGAGACCCAGTACTTC.

This clonotype was picked up many times. This rearrangement joins TRBV24-1 to TRBJ2-4; unclear D gene. CDR3 length: 13 amino acids. CDR1 KGHDR and CDR2 SFDVKD come from the germline V gene. Trimming removed 3 bases at V and 6 bases at J, with 8 bases between. CDR3: CATSDKRRNIQYF. CDR3 nucleotides: TGTGCCACCAGTGATAAAAGACGAAACATTCAGTACTTC.

This clonotype was observed a single time. The J gene is TRBJ1-1, the V gene TRBV7-6; no reliable D call. The CDR3 consists of 14 residues. CDR1 SGHVS and CDR2 FNYEAQ come from the germline V gene. Deletions cut 1 base from V and 3 bases from J, with 9 bases between. The CDR3 DNA follows: TGTGCCAGCAGCTTAGGAGGATTTGACACTGAAGCTTTCTTT. Protein product: CASSLGGFDTEAFF.

The chain carries TRBV30 and TRBJ2-1; D gene unclear. V dropped 2 bases and J dropped 3 bases, with 11 bases sitting between them. CDR1 and CDR2 (germline): GTSNPN, SVGIG (reference sequence). This CDR3 spans 14 amino acids. The chain's CDR3 is CAWSIQDFYNEQFF. The CDR3 nucleotides read TGTGCCTGGAGTATCCAAGACTTCTACAATGAGCAGTTCTTC.

This chain links TRBV7-2 with TRBJ1-2; weak D call: TRBD1 (6 bases). V lost 5 bases, J lost 6 bases, and 19 bases lay in between. The CDR3 is 15 residues long. CDR1 SGHTA and CDR2 FQGNSA come from the germline V gene. The CDR3 DNA reads TGTGCCAGCAGCAGTTTGGGGGCTTCGTGGGATGGCTACACCTTC. Protein: CASSSLGASWDGYTF. Full variable domain (outside the CDR3, taken from reference TRBV7-2 and TRBJ1-2): GAGVSQSPSNKVTEKGKDVELRCDPISGHTALYWYRQSLGQGLEFLIYFQGNSAPDKSGLPSDRFSAERTGGSVSTLTIQRTQQEDSAVYLCASSSLGASWDGYTFGSGTRLTVV.

The chain couples TRBV4-1 to TRBJ2-2, with 8 bases aligning to TRBD1. The CDR3 runs to 16 residues. Losses at the gene ends were 1 base for V and 5 bases for J; bases not matched to a gene: 6. Germline CDR1 is MGHRA and CDR2 is YSYEKL. The CDR3: CASSQVPRGLTGELFF. The CDR3 region has the DNA TGCGCCAGCAGCCAAGTCCCCAGGGGGCTTACCGGGGAGCTGTTTTTT.

In its sample, this clonotype was seen a few times. The chain links TRBV4-1 to TRBJ2-7, with TRBD2 identical over 7 bases. The CDR3 runs 16 residues. After removal of 1 base from V and 5 bases from J, the junction contained 11 bases not matched to a gene. Germline-derived CDR1 and CDR2 are MGHRA and YSYEKL. The chain's CDR3 is CASSQGALAVFDEQYF. For the CDR3, the DNA is TGCGCCAGCAGCCAAGGGGCCCTAGCGGTCTTTGACGAGCAGTACTTC.

This clonotype was picked up a small number of times. The rearrangement links TRBV5-1 to TRBJ1-1; unclear D gene. Trimming left V 1 base short and J 2 bases short, with 9 bases between. Looked up from germline, CDR1 is SGHRS and CDR2 is YFSETQ. The CDR3 has 14 residues. CDR3 nucleotide sequence: TGCGCCAGCAGCTTGACTCTCGGAAACACTGAAGCTTTCTTT. Its translation is CASSLTLGNTEAFF.

The rearrangement links TRBV25-1 to TRBJ2-2; D gene unclear. The V gene lost 3 bases and the J gene lost 1 base, with 9 bases spanning the gap. The CDR3 covers 15 residues. The germline gives CDR1 MGHDK, CDR2 SYGVNS. This CDR3 is CASSDLLGNTGELFF. CDR3 nucleotides: TGTGCCAGCAGTGATTTGCTGGGGAACACCGGGGAGCTGTTTTTT.